The 11 T cell receptor beta chains below were found in one sample sequenced in a study of T cell responses to AZD1222 COVID-19 vaccine. The assay was immunoSEQ multiplex PCR, and TCRdb's table has in-frame clones only and misses some. The table shows over 150,000 clones, with 88% occurring only once. The sequenced sample was peripheral blood, obtained on day 0 of AZD1222 vaccination. These receptors all stem from an adult in good health.

This chain connects TRBV4-2 to TRBJ1-3; D gene uncertain. Trimming left V 3 bases short and J 0 bases short, with 12 bases between. The CDR3 consists of 16 residues. Germline values: CDR1 LGHNA, CDR2 YNFKEQ. The DNA for the CDR3 is TGTGCCAGCAGCCAGATGACGGGTAACTCTGGAAACACCATATATTTT. Amino acid sequence: CASSQMTGNSGNTIYF.

This clone was seen once. The chain recombines TRBV6-4 with TRBJ1-2; D is perhaps TRBD1 (6 bases). This CDR3 contains 16 residues. Germline V gene sequence: CDR1 MRHNA, CDR2 SNTAGT. With 0 bases removed from V and 3 bases from J, the gap between germline ends came to 14 bases. For the CDR3, the DNA is TGTGCCAGCAGTGACTCAGGCAGGGGACCATACTATGGCTACACCTTC. This sequence encodes CASSDSGRGPYYGYTF.

CDR3 loop: CASSLWDGLNYGYTF. The DNA for the CDR3 is TGTGCCAGCAGCCTGTGGGACGGACTTAACTATGGCTACACCTTC. The chain uses TRBV7-9 and TRBJ1-2; maybe TRBD1 (5 bases). CDR1 and CDR2 from the germline V gene are SEHNR and FQNEAQ (reference sequence). V was shortened by 5 bases and J by 1 base, with 14 bases between the two germline ends. The CDR3 length is 15 residues.

The rearrangement joins TRBV3-1 (or the pseudogene TRBV3-2) to TRBJ2-2, with D perhaps matching TRBD1 or TRBD2 (5 bases each). With 3 bases removed from V and 7 bases from J, the gap between germline ends came to 15 bases. The CDR3 runs to 15 residues. Germline loops: CDR1 LGHDT, CDR2 YNNKEL (reference sequence). The CDR3 bases are TGTGCCAGCAGCCAGAGGGGTAGCTTCGGCGGGGAGCTGTTTTTT. It encodes CASSQRGSFGGELFF.

The chain employs TRBV6-5 and TRBJ1-1; 8 bases are shared with TRBD1. CDR1 is MNHEY, CDR2 SVGAGI, per germline. The trim removed 2 bases at V and 6 bases at J, leaving 8 bases unmatched. This CDR3 is built from 15 residues. The CDR3 protein is CASSYTQGAVAEAFF. The CDR3 DNA reads TGTGCCAGCAGTTACACCCAGGGGGCGGTCGCTGAAGCTTTCTTT.

The chain uses TRBV7-8 and TRBJ2-1, with TRBD2 matching over 12 bases. V dropped 5 bases and J dropped 2; count of bases not matched to a gene: 4. The length of the CDR3 is 16 residues. Germline CDR1 is SGHVS and CDR2 is FQNEAQ. The CDR3 DNA sequence: TGTGCCAGCAGCGTACGACTAGCGGGGGCCTACAATGAGCAGTTCTTC. It translates to CASSVRLAGAYNEQFF.

This chain connects TRBV19 to TRBJ1-1; D is possibly TRBD1 (5 bases). This CDR3 has 14 residues. Germline assignment: CDR1 LNHDA and CDR2 SQIVND (reference sequence). Trimming removed 0 bases at V and 5 bases at J, with 10 bases between. CDR3 bases: TGTGCCAGTAGTATAGATCGAGGGGATACTGAAGCTTTCTTT. Its protein is CASSIDRGDTEAFF.

CDR3 sequence: CASSYTGSEKLFF. For the CDR3, the DNA is TGTGCCAGCAGTTACACAGGGAGTGAAAAACTGTTTTTT. This rearrangement joins TRBV12-3 or TRBV12-4 to TRBJ1-4; the D gene is possibly TRBD1 (6 bases). The CDR3 is 13 residues long. V was pared by 4 bases and J by 7 bases, with 10 bases between.

This clone was observed once. This rearrangement joins TRBV7-2 to TRBJ1-5, with D unclear. The V gene's germline CDR1 is SGHTA and CDR2 FQGNSA. With 0 bases removed from V and 0 bases from J, the gap between germline ends came to 6 bases. This CDR3 contains 15 residues. CDR3 in DNA: TGTGCCAGCAGCTTAGCGGACGGTAGCAATCAGCCCCAGCATTTT. Amino acid sequence: CASSLADGSNQPQHF.

This sequence joins TRBV9 and TRBJ2-2; D remains ambiguous. CDR1 SGDLS and CDR2 YYNGEE come from the germline V gene. The germline V and J ends were trimmed by 4 bases and 1 base, with 17 bases remaining between them. This CDR3 has 17 amino acids. The CDR3 coding sequence is TGTGCCAGCAGCACCCTGGCCGGAGTCGGGAACACCGGGGAGCTGTTTTTT. This encodes CASSTLAGVGNTGELFF.

In this sample, this clone turned up once. V and J are TRBV19 and TRBJ2-1; D is ambiguous. Trimming removed 2 bases from V and 5 bases from J, with 7 bases in between. Germline loops: CDR1 LNHDA, CDR2 SQIVND (reference sequence). The CDR3 spans 13 residues. This CDR3 is CASSINPDNEQFF. The CDR3 DNA reads TGTGCCAGTAGTATAAATCCGGACAATGAGCAGTTCTTC.